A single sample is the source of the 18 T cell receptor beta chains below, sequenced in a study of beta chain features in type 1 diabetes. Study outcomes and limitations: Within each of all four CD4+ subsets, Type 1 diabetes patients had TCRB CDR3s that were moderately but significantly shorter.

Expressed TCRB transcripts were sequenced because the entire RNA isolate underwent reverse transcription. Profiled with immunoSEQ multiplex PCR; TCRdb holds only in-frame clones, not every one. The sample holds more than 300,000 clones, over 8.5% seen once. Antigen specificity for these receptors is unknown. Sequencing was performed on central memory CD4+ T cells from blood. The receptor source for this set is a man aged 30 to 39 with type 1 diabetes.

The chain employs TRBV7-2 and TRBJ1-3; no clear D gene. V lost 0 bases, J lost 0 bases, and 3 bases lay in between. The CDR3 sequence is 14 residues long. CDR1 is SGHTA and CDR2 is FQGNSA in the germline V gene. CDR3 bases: TGTGCCAGCAGCTTAGCTAACTCTGGAAACACCATATATTTT. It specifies CASSLANSGNTIYF.

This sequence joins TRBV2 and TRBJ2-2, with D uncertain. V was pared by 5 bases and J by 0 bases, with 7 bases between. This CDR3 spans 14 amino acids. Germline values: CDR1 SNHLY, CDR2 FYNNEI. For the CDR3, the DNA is TGTGCCAGCAGTACCGATACGAACACCGGGGAGCTGTTTTTT. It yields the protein CASSTDTNTGELFF.

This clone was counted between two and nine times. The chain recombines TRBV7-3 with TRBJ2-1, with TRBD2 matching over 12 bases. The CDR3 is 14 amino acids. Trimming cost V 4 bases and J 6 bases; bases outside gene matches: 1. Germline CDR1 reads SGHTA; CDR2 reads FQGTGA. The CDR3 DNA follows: TGTGCCAGCAGCTCGACTAGCGGGAGCAATGAGCAGTTCTTC. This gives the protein CASSSTSGSNEQFF.

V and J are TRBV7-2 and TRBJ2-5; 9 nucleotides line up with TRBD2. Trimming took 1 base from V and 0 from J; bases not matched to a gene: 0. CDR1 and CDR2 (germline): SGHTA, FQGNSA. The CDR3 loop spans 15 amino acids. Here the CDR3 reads CASSLVAGDQETQYF. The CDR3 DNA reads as TGTGCCAGCAGCTTAGTAGCGGGAGACCAAGAGACCCAGTACTTC.

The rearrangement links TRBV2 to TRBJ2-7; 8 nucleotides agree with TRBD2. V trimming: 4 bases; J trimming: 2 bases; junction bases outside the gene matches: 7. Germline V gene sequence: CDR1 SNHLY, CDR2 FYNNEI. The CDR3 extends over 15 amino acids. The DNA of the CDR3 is TGTGCCAGCAGTGCCGGACGGGGGGGAACCTACGAGCAGTACTTC. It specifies CASSAGRGGTYEQYF.

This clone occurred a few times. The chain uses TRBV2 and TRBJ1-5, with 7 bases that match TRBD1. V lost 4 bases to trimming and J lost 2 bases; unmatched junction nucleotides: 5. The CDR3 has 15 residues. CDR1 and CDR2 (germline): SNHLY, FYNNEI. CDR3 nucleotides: TGTGCCAGCAGTGGACAGGGAGGGGGCAATCAGCCCCAGCATTTT. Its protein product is CASSGQGGGNQPQHF.

The CDR3 region is CASSLTGGSEAFF. In DNA form, the CDR3 reads TGTGCCAGCAGCTTGACTGGGGGCAGCGAAGCTTTCTTT. The V and J genes are TRBV5-6 and TRBJ1-1; perhaps TRBD1 as D (6 bases). The CDR3 extends over 13 amino acids. Germline V gene data show CDR1 as SGHDT and CDR2 as YYEEEE. The V gene lost 1 base and the J gene lost 8 bases, with 12 bases spanning the gap.

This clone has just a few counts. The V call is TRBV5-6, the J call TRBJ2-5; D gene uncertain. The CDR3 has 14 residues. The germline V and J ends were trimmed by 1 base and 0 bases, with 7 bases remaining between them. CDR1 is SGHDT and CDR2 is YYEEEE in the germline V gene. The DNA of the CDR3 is TGTGCCAGCAGCTTGACTGGGGACCAAGAGACCCAGTACTTC. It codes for CASSLTGDQETQYF.

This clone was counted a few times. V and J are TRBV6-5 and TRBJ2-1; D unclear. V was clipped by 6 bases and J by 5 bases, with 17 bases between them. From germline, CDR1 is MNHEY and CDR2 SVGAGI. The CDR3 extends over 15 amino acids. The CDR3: CASSPLVRFNNEQFF. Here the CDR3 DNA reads TGTGCCAGCAGCCCCCTCGTAAGGTTCAACAATGAGCAGTTCTTC.

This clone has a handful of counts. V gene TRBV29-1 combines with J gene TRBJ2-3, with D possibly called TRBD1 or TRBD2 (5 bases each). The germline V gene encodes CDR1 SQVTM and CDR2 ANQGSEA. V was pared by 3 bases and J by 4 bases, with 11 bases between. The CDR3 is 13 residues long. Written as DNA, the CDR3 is TGCAGCGTTGACGAGGGGTTGCCAGATACGCAGTATTTT. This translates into CSVDEGLPDTQYF.

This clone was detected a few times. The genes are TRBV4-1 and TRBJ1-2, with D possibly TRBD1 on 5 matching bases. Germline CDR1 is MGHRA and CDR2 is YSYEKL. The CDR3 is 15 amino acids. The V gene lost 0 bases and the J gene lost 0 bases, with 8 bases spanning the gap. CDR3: CASSQDWGPNYGYTF. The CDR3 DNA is TGCGCCAGCAGCCAAGATTGGGGCCCTAACTATGGCTACACCTTC.

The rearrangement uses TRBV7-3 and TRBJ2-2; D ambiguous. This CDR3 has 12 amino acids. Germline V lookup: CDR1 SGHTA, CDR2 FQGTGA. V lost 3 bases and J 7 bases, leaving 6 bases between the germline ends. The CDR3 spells CASSFAVGELFF. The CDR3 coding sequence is TGTGCCAGCAGCTTTGCGGTCGGGGAGCTGTTTTTT.

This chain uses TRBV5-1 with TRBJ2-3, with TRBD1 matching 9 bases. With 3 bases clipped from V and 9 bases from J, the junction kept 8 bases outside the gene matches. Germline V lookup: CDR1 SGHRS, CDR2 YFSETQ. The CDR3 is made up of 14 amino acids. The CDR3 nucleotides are TGCGCCAGCAGCTACGCAACAGGGACAGGGACGCAGTATTTT. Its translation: CASSYATGTGTQYF.

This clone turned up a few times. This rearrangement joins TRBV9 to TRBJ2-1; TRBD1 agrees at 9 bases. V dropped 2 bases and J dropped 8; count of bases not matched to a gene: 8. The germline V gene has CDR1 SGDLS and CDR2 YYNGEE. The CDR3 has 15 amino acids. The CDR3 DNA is TGTGCCAGCAGCGTGAGAGGACAGGGGAACGATGAGCAGTTCTTC. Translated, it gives CASSVRGQGNDEQFF.

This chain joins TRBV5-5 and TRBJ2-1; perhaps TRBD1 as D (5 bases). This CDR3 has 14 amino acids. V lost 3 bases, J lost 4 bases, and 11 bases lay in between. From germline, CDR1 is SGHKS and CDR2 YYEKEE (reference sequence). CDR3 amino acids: CASSSADSYNEQFF. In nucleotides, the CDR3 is TGTGCCAGCAGCTCAGCCGACAGTTACAATGAGCAGTTCTTC.

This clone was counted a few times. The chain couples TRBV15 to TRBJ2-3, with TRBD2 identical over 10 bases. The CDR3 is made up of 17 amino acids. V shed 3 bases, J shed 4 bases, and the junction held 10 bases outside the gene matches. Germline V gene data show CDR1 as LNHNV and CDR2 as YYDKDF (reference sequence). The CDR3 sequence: CATSSGSGRSASDTQYF. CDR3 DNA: TGTGCCACCAGCAGCGGTAGCGGGAGGTCTGCGTCAGATACGCAGTATTTT.

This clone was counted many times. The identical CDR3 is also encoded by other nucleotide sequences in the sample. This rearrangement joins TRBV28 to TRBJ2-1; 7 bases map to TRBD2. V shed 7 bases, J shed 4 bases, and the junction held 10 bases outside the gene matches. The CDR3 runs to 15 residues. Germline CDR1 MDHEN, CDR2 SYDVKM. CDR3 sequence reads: CASTLAGEGYNEQFF. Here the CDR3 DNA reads TGTGCCAGCACCCTCGCGGGAGAAGGGTACAATGAGCAGTTCTTC.

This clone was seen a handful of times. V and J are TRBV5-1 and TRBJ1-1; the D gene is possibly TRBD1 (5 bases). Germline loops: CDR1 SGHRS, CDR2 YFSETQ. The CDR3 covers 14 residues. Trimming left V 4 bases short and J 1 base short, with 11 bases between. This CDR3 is CASSLGDRNTEAFF. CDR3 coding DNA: TGCGCCAGCAGCCTGGGAGACAGGAACACTGAAGCTTTCTTT.